Below, one T cell receptor (beta chain) is given with its context. The antigen remains undetermined. This entry comes from a study of cytomegalovirus exposure and HLA in healthy donors. For the study at large: Findings of an earlier analysis included around 120 million unique TCR beta sequences from 190 million or so T cells. Unique TCRs from HLA-typed donors, about 78 million of them, were held in an early data release. Study outcomes and limitations: Segments of the TCR beta V type were, in most cases, productive about 87% or about 30% of the time in an earlier analysis.

This PCR relied on a set of 60 Vbeta primers and 13 Jbeta primers. Assay used: immunoSEQ multiplex PCR; TCRdb lists only in-frame clones, some missing. The sample consists of 120,000 to 150,000 clones, 61% of them appearing once. With V trimmed by 2 bases and J by 0 bases, 4 bases remained unmatched. The CDR3 extends over 16 amino acids. Germline V gives CDR1 SGHNT, CDR2 YYREEE (reference sequence). The origin of this receptor is a male donor in good health and CMV-seronegative. The V gene is TRBV5-4, the J gene TRBJ1-4; 7 positions match TRBD1. The sequenced sample consisted of PBMCs. The CDR3 sequence is CASSLWDSATNEKLFF. CDR3 sequence (DNA): TGTGCCAGCAGCTTATGGGACAGTGCAACTAATGAAAAACTGTTTTTT.